The rows below give T cell receptor beta chains drawn from one sample of a study of T cell responses to AZD1222 COVID-19 vaccine. This table comes from immunoSEQ multiplex PCR, and its TCRdb copy is limited to in-frame clones, with some not included. The table records 88,000 or so clones, roughly 91% of them present only once. This material consisted of peripheral blood, taken 28 days after the second AZD1222 dose. These TCRs come from an adult who received the AZD1222 COVID-19 vaccine. The CDR3 runs from the conserved cysteine through the conserved F or W. The D gene is left open where the match is weak. The size entry is marked missing in some rows and otherwise reads once, few, many or a size class.

CDR3 protein: CASSVGIRTGTYGYTF
CDR3 DNA: TGTGCCAGCAGCGTAGGTATCCGGACAGGGACCTATGGCTACACCTTC
V gene: TRBV9
D gene: TRBD1
clone size: -
J gene: TRBJ1-2

CDR3 protein: CASSLAWANTEAFF
CDR3 DNA: TGTGCCAGCAGCTTAGCCTGGGCCAACACTGAAGCTTTCTTT
V gene: TRBV7-8
D gene: -
clone size: -
J gene: TRBJ1-1

CDR3 protein: CASSQGGNAEAFF
CDR3 DNA: TGTGCCAGCAGCCAAGGGGGGAACGCTGAAGCTTTCTTT
V gene: TRBV3-1/TRBV3-2
D gene: -
clone size: -
J gene: TRBJ1-1

CDR3 protein: CASSLGETQYF
CDR3 DNA: TGTGCCAGTAGTCTGGGGGAGACCCAGTACTTC
V gene: TRBV19
D gene: -
clone size: -
J gene: TRBJ2-5

CDR3 protein: CASSRTSGGNPTDTQYF
CDR3 DNA: TGCGCCAGCAGCCGGACTAGCGGGGGGAATCCCACAGATACGCAGTATTTT
V gene: TRBV4-1
D gene: TRBD2
clone size: -
J gene: TRBJ2-3

CDR3 protein: CAHEPSEPQHF
CDR3 DNA: TGTGCACATGAACCCAGCGAGCCCCAGCATTTT
V gene: TRBV7-4
D gene: -
clone size: medium-sized
J gene: TRBJ1-5

CDR3 protein: CASSQGRRTVDEKLFF
CDR3 DNA: TGCGCCAGCAGCCAAGGACGGAGGACAGTTGATGAAAAACTGTTTTTT
V gene: TRBV4-1
D gene: -
clone size: -
J gene: TRBJ1-4

CDR3 protein: CASSNRQGPNEQFF
CDR3 DNA: TGTGCCAGCAGCAACCGACAGGGCCCCAATGAGCAGTTCTTC
V gene: TRBV7-3
D gene: TRBD1
clone size: -
J gene: TRBJ2-1

CDR3 protein: CASSLSRANYGYTF
CDR3 DNA: TGTGCCAGCAGCTTATCCAGGGCCAACTATGGCTACACCTTC
V gene: TRBV7-2
D gene: -
clone size: -
J gene: TRBJ1-2

CDR3 protein: CATSDPGRPGAQYF
CDR3 DNA: TGTGCCACCAGTGATCCGGGACGCCCTGGAGCGCAGTATTTT
V gene: TRBV24-1
D gene: -
clone size: once
J gene: TRBJ2-3

CDR3 protein: CTSSQERRGAPYEQYF
CDR3 DNA: TGCACCAGCAGCCAAGAGAGACGGGGGGCTCCGTACGAGCAGTACTTC
V gene: TRBV1
D gene: -
clone size: once
J gene: TRBJ2-7

CDR3 protein: CASRRQDNSPLHF
CDR3 DNA: TGTGCCAGCAGGAGACAAGATAATTCACCCCTCCACTTT
V gene: TRBV5-6
D gene: -
clone size: -
J gene: TRBJ1-6

CDR3 protein: CASSLIHEQYF
CDR3 DNA: TGTGCCAGCAGCTTGATCCACGAGCAGTACTTC
V gene: TRBV6-5
D gene: -
clone size: -
J gene: TRBJ2-7

CDR3 protein: CASSLGGPGEKLFF
CDR3 DNA: TGTGCCAGCAGCTTAGGTGGCCCCGGCGAAAAACTGTTTTTT
V gene: TRBV7-9
D gene: -
clone size: -
J gene: TRBJ1-4

CDR3 protein: CASRERQGGTNEKLFF
CDR3 DNA: TGTGCCAGCAGGGAAAGACAGGGCGGAACTAATGAAAAACTGTTTTTT
V gene: TRBV6-1
D gene: TRBD1
clone size: -
J gene: TRBJ1-4

CDR3 protein: CASSHSSLTTNEKLFF
CDR3 DNA: TGTGCCAGCAGCCATTCTAGCCTAACAACTAATGAAAAACTGTTTTTT
V gene: TRBV11-3
D gene: -
clone size: once
J gene: TRBJ1-4

CDR3 protein: CASSPGTKRGNEKLFF
CDR3 DNA: TGTGCCAGCAGCCCCGGGACCAAAAGGGGGAATGAAAAACTGTTTTTT
V gene: TRBV5-6
D gene: -
clone size: -
J gene: TRBJ1-4

CDR3 protein: CASSWTSAETQYF
CDR3 DNA: TGCGCCAGCAGCTGGACTAGCGCGGAGACCCAGTACTTC
V gene: TRBV5-1
D gene: TRBD2
clone size: -
J gene: TRBJ2-5

CDR3 protein: CASSPGQGFGELFF
CDR3 DNA: TGCGCCAGCAGCCCGGGACAGGGGTTCGGGGAGCTGTTTTTT
V gene: TRBV5-1
D gene: TRBD1
clone size: -
J gene: TRBJ2-2

CDR3 protein: CASRDLPYTGELFF
CDR3 DNA: TGTGCCAGTAGGGACCTACCGTACACCGGGGAGCTGTTTTTT
V gene: TRBV19
D gene: -
clone size: -
J gene: TRBJ2-2

CDR3 protein: CASSLGGNYGYTF
CDR3 DNA: TGTGCCAGCAGCTTGGGGGGGAACTATGGCTACACCTTC
V gene: TRBV5-4
D gene: -
clone size: -
J gene: TRBJ1-2

CDR3 protein: CASSTRQNNSPLHF
CDR3 DNA: TGTGCCAGTAGTACCCGACAGAATAATTCACCCCTCCACTTT
V gene: TRBV19
D gene: -
clone size: -
J gene: TRBJ1-6

CDR3 protein: CASRLQVSSGNTIYF
CDR3 DNA: TGTGCCAGCAGACTACAGGTCTCCTCTGGAAACACCATATATTTT
V gene: TRBV6-5
D gene: -
clone size: -
J gene: TRBJ1-3

CDR3 protein: CASSPRGVYEQYF
CDR3 DNA: TGCGCCAGCAGCCCCAGGGGTGTTTACGAGCAGTACTTC
V gene: TRBV5-1
D gene: -
clone size: -
J gene: TRBJ2-7

CDR3 protein: CASRSDRAYGYTF
CDR3 DNA: TGTGCCAGCAGATCGGACAGGGCCTATGGCTACACCTTC
V gene: TRBV5-4
D gene: TRBD1
clone size: -
J gene: TRBJ1-2

CDR3 protein: CAWSGLGGSYTF
CDR3 DNA: TGTGCCTGGAGTGGCCTAGGGGGTAGCTACACCTTC
V gene: TRBV30
D gene: -
clone size: -
J gene: TRBJ1-2

CDR3 protein: CASSSTRDSGYTF
CDR3 DNA: TGTGCCAGCAGTTCGACCCGGGACTCTGGCTACACCTTC
V gene: TRBV6-5
D gene: -
clone size: -
J gene: TRBJ1-2

CDR3 protein: CASSLARFQGEKLFF
CDR3 DNA: TGTGCCAGCAGCTTAGCGAGGTTTCAGGGTGAAAAACTGTTTTTT
V gene: TRBV7-8
D gene: -
clone size: -
J gene: TRBJ1-4

CDR3 protein: CASSGGPYQPQHF
CDR3 DNA: TGTGCCAGCAGTGGGGGACCCTATCAGCCCCAGCATTTT
V gene: TRBV2
D gene: -
clone size: -
J gene: TRBJ1-5

CDR3 protein: CASSVGSQPRGYTF
CDR3 DNA: TGTGCCAGCAGCGTAGGCTCCCAGCCCCGGGGCTACACCTTC
V gene: TRBV9
D gene: -
clone size: -
J gene: TRBJ1-2

CDR3 protein: CASSPGTATNEKLFF
CDR3 DNA: TGTGCCAGTAGTCCGGGGACGGCTACAAATGAAAAACTGTTTTTT
V gene: TRBV19
D gene: -
clone size: -
J gene: TRBJ1-4

CDR3 protein: CASSINQGRETQYF
CDR3 DNA: TGTGCCAGTAGTATAAATCAGGGAAGAGAGACCCAGTACTTC
V gene: TRBV19
D gene: -
clone size: -
J gene: TRBJ2-5

CDR3 protein: CASGAFDTQYF
CDR3 DNA: TGTGCCAGCGGGGCGTTTGATACGCAGTATTTT
V gene: TRBV12-3/TRBV12-4
D gene: -
clone size: once
J gene: TRBJ2-3

CDR3 protein: CASSLGQTGISGNTIYF
CDR3 DNA: TGTGCCAGCTCACTAGGCCAAACAGGGATCTCTGGAAACACCATATATTTT
V gene: TRBV18
D gene: -
clone size: -
J gene: TRBJ1-3

CDR3 protein: CASRFDSDTGELFF
CDR3 DNA: TGTGCCAGCAGATTTGACAGTGACACCGGGGAGCTGTTTTTT
V gene: TRBV5-4
D gene: -
clone size: -
J gene: TRBJ2-2

CDR3 protein: CASSYEGGVNTEAFF
CDR3 DNA: TGTGCCAGCAGTTACGAAGGAGGGGTGAACACTGAAGCTTTCTTT
V gene: TRBV6-5
D gene: -
clone size: -
J gene: TRBJ1-1

CDR3 protein: CASSLTGAGGYTF
CDR3 DNA: TGTGCCAGCAGCTTGACAGGGGCCGGTGGCTACACCTTC
V gene: TRBV5-4
D gene: TRBD1
clone size: -
J gene: TRBJ1-2

CDR3 protein: CASSVEALAYNEQFF
CDR3 DNA: TGTGCCAGCAGCGTAGAGGCCCTCGCCTACAATGAGCAGTTCTTC
V gene: TRBV9
D gene: -
clone size: -
J gene: TRBJ2-1

CDR3 protein: CASSLYTGASTSEAFF
CDR3 DNA: TGTGCCAGCAGCTTGTACACCGGCGCCTCCACGTCTGAAGCTTTCTTT
V gene: TRBV5-6
D gene: -
clone size: -
J gene: TRBJ1-1

CDR3 protein: CASSPGRERNTEAFF
CDR3 DNA: TGTGCCAGCAGTCCCGGAAGGGAACGGAACACTGAAGCTTTCTTT
V gene: TRBV27
D gene: -
clone size: -
J gene: TRBJ1-1

CDR3 protein: CAWSGGLEQPQHF
CDR3 DNA: TGTGCCTGGAGTGGGGGGCTTGAACAGCCCCAGCATTTT
V gene: TRBV30
D gene: -
clone size: -
J gene: TRBJ1-5

CDR3 protein: CASSKAEPTNYGYTF
CDR3 DNA: TGTGCCAGTAGTAAAGCAGAGCCCACTAACTATGGCTACACCTTC
V gene: TRBV19
D gene: -
clone size: -
J gene: TRBJ1-2

CDR3 protein: CASSQAGGVNYGYTF
CDR3 DNA: TGCGCCAGCAGCCAAGCAGGGGGCGTTAACTATGGCTACACCTTC
V gene: TRBV4-1
D gene: TRBD1
clone size: -
J gene: TRBJ1-2

CDR3 protein: CASSIPRGQGAGELFF
CDR3 DNA: TGTGCCAGTAGTATACCAAGGGGACAGGGGGCCGGGGAGCTGTTTTTT
V gene: TRBV19
D gene: TRBD1
clone size: -
J gene: TRBJ2-2

CDR3 protein: CASSQDTNQPQHF
CDR3 DNA: TGTGCCAGCAGCCAAGACACCAATCAGCCCCAGCATTTT
V gene: TRBV3-1/TRBV3-2
D gene: -
clone size: -
J gene: TRBJ1-5

CDR3 protein: CASSLGDGTDTQYF
CDR3 DNA: TGCGCCAGCAGCTTGGGTGACGGGACAGATACGCAGTATTTT
V gene: TRBV5-1
D gene: -
clone size: -
J gene: TRBJ2-3

CDR3 protein: CSVLGNQETQYF
CDR3 DNA: TGCAGCGTACTAGGGAACCAAGAGACCCAGTACTTC
V gene: TRBV29-1
D gene: -
clone size: -
J gene: TRBJ2-5

CDR3 protein: CASSRMDSMNTEAFF
CDR3 DNA: TGTGCCAGCAGCCGGATGGACAGTATGAACACTGAAGCTTTCTTT
V gene: TRBV14
D gene: -
clone size: -
J gene: TRBJ1-1

CDR3 protein: CASRKGRTRNYGYTF
CDR3 DNA: TGTGCCAGCAGGAAGGGACGAACTAGGAACTATGGCTACACCTTC
V gene: TRBV6-5
D gene: -
clone size: once
J gene: TRBJ1-2

CDR3 protein: CASSLAYGGGPNEQFF
CDR3 DNA: TGCGCCAGCAGCTTGGCCTACGGGGGAGGTCCCAATGAGCAGTTCTTC
V gene: TRBV5-1
D gene: -
clone size: few
J gene: TRBJ2-1

CDR3 protein: CASSQQAGPTGELFF
CDR3 DNA: TGTGCCAGCTCACAACAAGCGGGGCCGACCGGGGAGCTGTTTTTT
V gene: TRBV18
D gene: TRBD2
clone size: -
J gene: TRBJ2-2

CDR3 protein: CASSPILDRGETQYF
CDR3 DNA: TGCGCCAGCAGCCCAATACTAGATCGGGGGGAGACCCAGTACTTC
V gene: TRBV5-1
D gene: -
clone size: -
J gene: TRBJ2-5

CDR3 protein: CAGQHSYNEQFF
CDR3 DNA: TGTGCCGGTCAACACTCCTACAATGAGCAGTTCTTC
V gene: TRBV30
D gene: -
clone size: -
J gene: TRBJ2-1

CDR3 protein: CASSSPFGRQGMNTEAFF
CDR3 DNA: TGCGCCAGCAGCTCGCCGTTTGGCCGTCAGGGCATGAACACTGAAGCTTTCTTT
V gene: TRBV5-1
D gene: -
clone size: -
J gene: TRBJ1-1

CDR3 protein: CASSLVFQSISGNTIYF
CDR3 DNA: TGTGCCAGCAGCTTAGTCTTTCAGTCAATCTCTGGAAACACCATATATTTT
V gene: TRBV11-2
D gene: -
clone size: -
J gene: TRBJ1-3